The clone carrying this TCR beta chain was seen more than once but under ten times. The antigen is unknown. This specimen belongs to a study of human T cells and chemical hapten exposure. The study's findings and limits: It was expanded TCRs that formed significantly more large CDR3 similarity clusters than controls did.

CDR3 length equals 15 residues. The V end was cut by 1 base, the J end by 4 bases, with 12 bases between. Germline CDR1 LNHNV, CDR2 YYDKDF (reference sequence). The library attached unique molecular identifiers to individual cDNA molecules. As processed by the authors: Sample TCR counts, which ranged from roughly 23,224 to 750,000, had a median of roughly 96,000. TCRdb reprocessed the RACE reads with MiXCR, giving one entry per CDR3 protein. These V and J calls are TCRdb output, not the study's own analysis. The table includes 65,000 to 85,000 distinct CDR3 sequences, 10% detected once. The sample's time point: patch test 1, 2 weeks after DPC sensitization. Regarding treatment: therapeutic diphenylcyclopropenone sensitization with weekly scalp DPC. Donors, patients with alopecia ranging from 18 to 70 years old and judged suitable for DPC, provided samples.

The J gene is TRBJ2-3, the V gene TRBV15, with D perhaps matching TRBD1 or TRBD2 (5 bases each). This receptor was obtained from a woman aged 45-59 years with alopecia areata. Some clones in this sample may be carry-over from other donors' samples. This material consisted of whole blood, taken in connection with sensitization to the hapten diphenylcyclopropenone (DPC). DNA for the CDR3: TGTGCCACCAGCAGAGGGGGAGAGGGGTCAGATACGCAGTATTTT. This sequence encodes CATSRGGEGSDTQYF. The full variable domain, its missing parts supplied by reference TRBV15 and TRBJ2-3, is DAMVIQNPRYQVTQFGKPVTLSCSQTLNHNVMYWYQQKSSQAPKLLFHYYDKDFNNEADTPDNFQSRRPNTSFCFLDIRSPGLGDTAMYLCATSRGGEGSDTQYFGPGTRLTVL.